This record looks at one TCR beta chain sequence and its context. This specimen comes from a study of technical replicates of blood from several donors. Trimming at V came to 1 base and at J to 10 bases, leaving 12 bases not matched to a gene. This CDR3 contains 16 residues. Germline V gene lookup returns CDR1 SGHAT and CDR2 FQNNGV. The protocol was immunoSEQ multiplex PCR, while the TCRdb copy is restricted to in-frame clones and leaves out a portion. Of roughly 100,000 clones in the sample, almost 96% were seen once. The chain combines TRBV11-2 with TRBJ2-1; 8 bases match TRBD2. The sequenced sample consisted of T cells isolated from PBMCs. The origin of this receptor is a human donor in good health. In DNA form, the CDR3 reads TGTGCCAGCAGCTTAGCCGGGAGGGGGGGGGTTAAAGAGCAGTTCTTC. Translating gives CASSLAGRGGVKEQFF.